Following are 17 T cell receptor beta chains from one sample sequenced in a study of blood T cells in healthy people across ages. Primed by a sample-barcoded 5' primer and a J-beta primer mix, a second PCR proceeded for 7 to 11 cycles. Using its own MiXCR run on the 5' RACE reads, TCRdb lists one record per CDR3 protein. Of approximately 1.5 million distinct CDR3 sequences in the sample, about 35% are singletons; the top ten hold 11%. Sequenced input: blood. The receptors here all came from a woman in her twenties or thirties in good health.

This clonotype was picked up a small number of times. The chain couples TRBV7-8 to TRBJ2-7; 10 positions agree with TRBD1. V trimming: 0 bases; J trimming: 7 bases; junction bases outside the gene matches: 6. The CDR3 sequence is 15 residues long. CDR1 is SGHVS, CDR2 FQNEAQ, per germline. Here the CDR3 DNA reads TGTGCCAGCAGCTTAGCGGCGGGACAGGGGAGGGAGCAGTACTTC. The encoded protein is CASSLAAGQGREQYF.

This sequence joins TRBV6-5 and TRBJ1-4, with D possibly TRBD1 on 5 matching bases. From germline, CDR1 is MNHEY and CDR2 SVGAGI. V was clipped by 2 bases and J by 2 bases, with 15 bases between them. CDR3 length: 17 residues. CDR3 protein: CASSYATGSSTNEKLFF. The CDR3 region has the DNA TGTGCCAGCAGTTACGCCACAGGAAGTTCGACTAATGAAAAACTGTTTTTT.

The chain has TRBV20-1 and TRBJ2-5, with a weak D call TRBD1 (5 bases). The V end was cut by 0 bases, the J end by 3 bases, with 14 bases between. This CDR3 is built from 15 residues. From germline, CDR1 is DFQATT and CDR2 SNEGSKA (reference sequence). The CDR3 DNA reads as TGCAGTGCTAGAGATGGGGCCAGCGCCAAAGAGACCCAGTACTTC. Its translation: CSARDGASAKETQYF.

There are a few counts of this clonotype. The V gene is TRBV29-1, the J gene TRBJ1-1, with TRBD1 as a possible D gene (6 bases). Trimming removed 0 bases at V and 5 bases at J, with 10 bases between. The CDR3 is 13 residues long. CDR1 and CDR2 (germline): SQVTM, ANQGSEA. DNA for the CDR3: TGCAGCGTTGAAGATAAGGGGGGGACTGAAGCTTTCTTT. This encodes CSVEDKGGTEAFF.

V is TRBV20-1 and J is TRBJ2-4, with 7 positions matching TRBD1. Trimming at V came to 5 bases and at J to 1 base, leaving 5 bases not matched to a gene. Per the germline V gene, CDR1 is DFQATT and CDR2 is SNEGSKA (reference sequence). The CDR3 is 14 amino acids. Here the CDR3 DNA reads TGCAGTGCTTGGACAGGTTTGGCCAAAAACATTCAGTACTTC. Translating it yields CSAWTGLAKNIQYF.

The V call is TRBV9, the J call TRBJ2-3, with D hard to call. Trimming stripped 0 bases from V and 7 bases from J, with 6 bases between. This CDR3 contains 12 residues. Germline CDR1 SGDLS, CDR2 YYNGEE. The CDR3 nucleotides are TGTGCCAGCAGCGTAGGGGTCAATACGCAGTATTTT. This gives the protein CASSVGVNTQYF.

This clonotype was recorded many times. The chain links TRBV29-1 to TRBJ2-7; the D gene is possibly TRBD1 (6 bases). The ends were cut back, 4 bases at V and 4 bases at J, with 14 bases in the middle. In germline, CDR1 is SQVTM, CDR2 ANQGSEA. The CDR3 spans 13 residues. CDR3 sequence reads: CSVGPRGGYEQYF. The CDR3, as DNA: TGCAGCGTTGGTCCCAGGGGTGGGTACGAGCAGTACTTC.

This clonotype was seen many times. The CDR3 DNA sequence: TGTGCCAGCAGCCTGACGGGACCACGGGATACGCAGTATTTT. Amino acids: CASSLTGPRDTQYF. The chain has TRBV11-1 and TRBJ2-3, with D perhaps given as TRBD1 or TRBD2 (5 bases each). Germline loops: CDR1 SGHAT, CDR2 FQDESV (reference sequence). The V end lost 5 bases, the J end lost 6 bases, and 15 bases lay between the germline ends. The CDR3 is 14 residues long.

The rearrangement links TRBV7-9 to TRBJ1-4; D not certain. The CDR3 has 16 residues. Deletions cut 1 base from V and 14 bases from J, with 23 bases between. Germline V gene sequence: CDR1 SEHNR, CDR2 FQNEAQ (reference sequence). The CDR3, as DNA: TGTGCCAGCAGCTTAGACGGCCCCCCCGGAGGGCGGCGCCTGTTTTTT. It specifies CASSLDGPPGGRRLFF.

Only one count was recorded for this clonotype. The chain has TRBV6-2 or TRBV6-3 and TRBJ2-2; 8 positions match TRBD2. J was trimmed by 10 bases and V by 2 bases; bases with no gene match: 15. Germline V gene data show CDR1 as MNHEY and CDR2 as SVGEGT. This CDR3 is built from 17 residues. CDR3 in DNA: TGTGCCAGCAGTTACCCCGCCCGTCGCGGGAGGCCGGAGGAGCTGTTTTTT. Translated: CASSYPARRGRPEELFF.

This clonotype has more than one count but fewer than ten. The chain recombines TRBV27 with TRBJ2-7; 11 nucleotides agree with TRBD1. Germline CDR1 and CDR2: MNHEY and SMNVEV (reference sequence). V shed 7 bases and J 6 bases; nucleotides not matched to a gene: 5. The CDR3 is 13 amino acids. CDR3 sequence: CASTTGTGGEQYF. CDR3 coding DNA: TGTGCCAGCACCACCGGGACAGGGGGCGAGCAGTACTTC.

The chain is built from TRBV12-3 or TRBV12-4 and TRBJ2-7; D is unclear. The CDR3 runs to 14 residues. The V end lost 2 bases, the J end lost 4 bases, and 12 bases lay between the germline ends. The chain's CDR3 is CASSLSPDSYEQYF. The CDR3 DNA is TGTGCCAGCAGTTTAAGTCCCGATAGTTACGAGCAGTACTTC.

The rearrangement links TRBV11-3 to TRBJ2-1; D gene ambiguous. Trimming removed 0 bases from V and 6 bases from J, with 9 bases in between. The CDR3 loop spans 14 amino acids. CDR1 and CDR2 from the germline V gene are SGHNT and YENEEA. The CDR3 coding sequence is TGTGCCAGCAGCTTAGAGGGAAGGACCAATGAGCAGTTCTTC. Protein product: CASSLEGRTNEQFF.

This clonotype was counted ten times or more. V gene TRBV4-1 combines with J gene TRBJ1-2; no clear D gene. From germline, CDR1 is MGHRA and CDR2 YSYEKL. V lost 0 bases, J lost 1 base, and 18 bases lay in between. This CDR3 has 18 residues. CDR3 residues: CASSQERWQNIINYGYTF. DNA of the CDR3: TGCGCCAGCAGCCAAGAGAGGTGGCAGAACATAATTAACTATGGCTACACCTTC.

The chain's CDR3 is CASSPPRESSYNEQFF. The CDR3 nucleotides are TGTGCCAGCAGCCCCCCTCGGGAGAGCTCCTACAATGAGCAGTTCTTC. The chain links TRBV14 to TRBJ2-1; tentatively, D is TRBD2 (6 bases). Germline CDR1 is SGHDN and CDR2 is FVKESK. CDR3 length: 16 residues. V was trimmed by 4 bases and J by 0 bases, leaving 13 bases between them.

Worth noting for this clonotype: One end of the junction does not line up with germline, which may come from a read error. This chain links TRBV5-5 with TRBJ2-2, with D perhaps matching TRBD2 (6 bases). The CDR3 has 14 residues. The germline V gene encodes CDR1 SGHKS and CDR2 YYEKEE (reference sequence). CDR3 region: CASSLGLNAGELFF. The CDR3 nucleotides are TGTGCCAGCAGCTTAGGACTAAACGCCGGGGAGCTATTTTTT.

The rearrangement uses TRBV20-1 and TRBJ2-7, with D hard to call. V gave up 6 bases and J gave up 2 bases, with 8 bases separating them. Per germline, CDR1 DFQATT and CDR2 SNEGSKA (reference sequence). The CDR3 contains 11 residues. CDR3 region: CSADLTYEQYF. CDR3 in DNA: TGCAGTGCCGACTTGACCTACGAGCAGTACTTC.